This T cell receptor (beta chain) emerged from a study of CD8+CD57+ T cells in acquired aplastic anemia. Study-level information: Across the sorted CD4+ and CD8+ cells, DNA amounts averaged roughly 3 ug. Study observations and caveats: Researchers report that about 28 CD8+ CDR3 sequences appeared in both patients and controls.

CD8+CD57+ cell expansion had been shown by flow cytometry in patients chosen for sequencing. Every patient was diagnosed with severe acquired aplastic anemia. As for this clonotype: No antigen is known for it.

V dropped 10 bases and J dropped 8; count of bases not matched to a gene: 7. This CDR3 is built from 13 residues. The V gene's germline CDR1 is SGHTA and CDR2 FQGNSA. The TCR beta profiling, which covered VDJ combination and CDR3 sequence, was carried out using genomic DNA as the template. TCRdb re-analysed the reads in MiXCR, keeping a single row per CDR3 protein. The sample lists some 170,000 distinct CDR3 sequences, 65% to 75% occurring once. The V call is TRBV7-2, the J call TRBJ1-4; 10 nucleotides align to TRBD1. This receptor was taken from a human donor with aplastic anemia. What was sequenced was sorted CD4+, CD8+, or CD8+CD57+ T cells (not recorded which) from PBMCs. The CDR3 coding sequence is TGTGCCACCAAGACAGGGGGCGCGGAAAAACTGTTTTTT. Residues: CATKTGGAEKLFF.